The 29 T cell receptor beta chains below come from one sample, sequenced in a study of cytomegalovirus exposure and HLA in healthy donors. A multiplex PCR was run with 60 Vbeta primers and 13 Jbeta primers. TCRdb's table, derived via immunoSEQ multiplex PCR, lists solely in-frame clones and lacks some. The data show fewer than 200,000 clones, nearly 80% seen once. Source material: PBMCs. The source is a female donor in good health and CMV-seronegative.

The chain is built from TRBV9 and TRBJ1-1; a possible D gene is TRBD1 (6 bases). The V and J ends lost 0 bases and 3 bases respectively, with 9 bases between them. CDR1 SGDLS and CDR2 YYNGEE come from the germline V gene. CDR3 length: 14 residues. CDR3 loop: CASSVVSGDTEAFF. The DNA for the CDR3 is TGTGCCAGCAGCGTAGTATCAGGGGACACTGAAGCTTTCTTT.

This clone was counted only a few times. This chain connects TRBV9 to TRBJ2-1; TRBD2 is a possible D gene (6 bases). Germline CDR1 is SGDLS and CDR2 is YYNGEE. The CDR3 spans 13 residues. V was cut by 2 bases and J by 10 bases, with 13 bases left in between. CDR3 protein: CASSVGTREEQFF. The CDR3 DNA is TGTGCCAGCAGCGTCGGGACCCGGGAGGAGCAGTTCTTC.

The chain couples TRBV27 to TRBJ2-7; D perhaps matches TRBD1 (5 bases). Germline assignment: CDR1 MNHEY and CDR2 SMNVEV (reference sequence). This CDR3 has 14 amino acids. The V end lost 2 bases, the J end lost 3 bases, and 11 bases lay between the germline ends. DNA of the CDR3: TGTGCCAGCAGTTTAAATACAGGTTACTACGAGCAGTACTTC. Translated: CASSLNTGYYEQYF.

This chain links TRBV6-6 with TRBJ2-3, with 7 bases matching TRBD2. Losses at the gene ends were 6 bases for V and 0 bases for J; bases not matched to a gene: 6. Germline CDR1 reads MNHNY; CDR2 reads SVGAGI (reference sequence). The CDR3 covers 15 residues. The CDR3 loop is CASSSSGISTDTQYF. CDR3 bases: TGTGCCAGCAGCTCGAGCGGGATCAGCACAGATACGCAGTATTTT.

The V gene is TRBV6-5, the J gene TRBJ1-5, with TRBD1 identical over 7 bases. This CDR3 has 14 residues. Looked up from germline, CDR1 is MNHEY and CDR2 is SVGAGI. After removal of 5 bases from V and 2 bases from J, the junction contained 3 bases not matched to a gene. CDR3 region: CASSQGVGNQPQHF. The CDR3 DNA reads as TGTGCCAGCAGTCAGGGGGTGGGCAATCAGCCCCAGCATTTT.

The CDR3, as DNA: TGTGCCAGCAGGACGGGTCAAGAGACCCAGTACTTC. Protein product: CASRTGQETQYF. This rearrangement joins TRBV28 to TRBJ2-5; no definite D call. The germline V gene has CDR1 MDHEN and CDR2 SYDVKM. The germline V and J ends were trimmed by 6 bases and 2 bases, with 7 bases remaining between them. CDR3 length: 12 residues.

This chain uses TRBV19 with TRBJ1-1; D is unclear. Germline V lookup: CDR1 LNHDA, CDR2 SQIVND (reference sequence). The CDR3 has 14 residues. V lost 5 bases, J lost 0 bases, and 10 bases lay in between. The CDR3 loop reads CASSEGRLNTEAFF. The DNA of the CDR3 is TGTGCCAGTAGTGAAGGCAGGTTGAACACTGAAGCTTTCTTT.

CDR3 in DNA: TGTGCCAGCAGCAACAGGGGGCTCGGCTATGGCTACACCTTC. Amino acids: CASSNRGLGYGYTF. The chain is built from TRBV27 and TRBJ1-2, with 9 bases lining up with TRBD1. CDR1 is MNHEY and CDR2 is SMNVEV in the germline V gene (reference sequence). The length of the CDR3 is 14 residues. Unmatched junction bases numbered 6, after V lost 6 bases and J lost 4 bases.

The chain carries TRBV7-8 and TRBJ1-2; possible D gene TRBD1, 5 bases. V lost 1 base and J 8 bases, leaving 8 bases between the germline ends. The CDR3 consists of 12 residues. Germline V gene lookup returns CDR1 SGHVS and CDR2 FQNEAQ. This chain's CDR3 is CASSLGGWGYTF. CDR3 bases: TGTGCCAGCAGCTTAGGGGGCTGGGGCTACACCTTC. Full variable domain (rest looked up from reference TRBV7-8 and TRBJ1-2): GAGVSQSPRYKVAKRGQDVALRCDPISGHVSLFWYQQALGQGPEFLTYFQNEAQLDKSGLPSDRFFAERPEGSVSTLKIQRTQQEDSAVYLCASSLGGWGYTFGSGTRLTVV.

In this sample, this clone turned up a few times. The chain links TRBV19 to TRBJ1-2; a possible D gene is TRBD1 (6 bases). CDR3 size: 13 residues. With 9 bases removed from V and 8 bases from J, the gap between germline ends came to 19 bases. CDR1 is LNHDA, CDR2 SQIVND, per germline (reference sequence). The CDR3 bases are TGTGCCAGCCAACCCGCAGGGGTAGAGGGCTACACCTTC. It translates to CASQPAGVEGYTF.

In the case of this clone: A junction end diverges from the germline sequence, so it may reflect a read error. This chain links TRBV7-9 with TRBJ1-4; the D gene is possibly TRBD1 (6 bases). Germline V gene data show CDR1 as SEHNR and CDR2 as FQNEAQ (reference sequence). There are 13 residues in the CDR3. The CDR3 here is CASADRGNGKLFF. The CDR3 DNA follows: TGTGCCAGCGCGGACAGAGGAAATGGAAAACTGTTTTTT.

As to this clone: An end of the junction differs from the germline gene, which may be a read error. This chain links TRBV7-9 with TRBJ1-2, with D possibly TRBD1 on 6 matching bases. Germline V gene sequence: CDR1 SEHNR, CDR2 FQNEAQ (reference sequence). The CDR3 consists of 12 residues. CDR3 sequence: CSSSSSDRGYTF. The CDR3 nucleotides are TGTTCCAGCAGCTCCTCAGACAGGGGCTACACCTTC.

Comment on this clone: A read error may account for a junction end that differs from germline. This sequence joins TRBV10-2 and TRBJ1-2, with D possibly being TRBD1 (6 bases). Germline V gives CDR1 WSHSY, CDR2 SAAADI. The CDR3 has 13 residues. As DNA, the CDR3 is TGCGTCAGCAGAGTCGGACAGCTCTATGGCTACACCTTC. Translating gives CVSRVGQLYGYTF.

For the CDR3, the DNA is TGTGCCAGCAGCCCGGACTACCGAGACCAGTACTTC. This codes for CASSPDYRDQYF. V is TRBV7-2 and J is TRBJ2-5; weak D call: TRBD2 (6 bases). The CDR3 sequence is 12 residues long. V dropped 5 bases and J dropped 10 bases, with 14 bases sitting between them. Looked up from germline, CDR1 is SGHTA and CDR2 is FQGNSA.

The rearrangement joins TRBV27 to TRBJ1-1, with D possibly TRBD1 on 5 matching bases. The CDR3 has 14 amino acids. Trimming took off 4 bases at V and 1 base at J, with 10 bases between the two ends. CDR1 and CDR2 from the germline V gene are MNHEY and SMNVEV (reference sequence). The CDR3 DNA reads TGTGCCAGCAGTTATCAAGGGGCGAACACTGAAGCTTTCTTT. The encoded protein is CASSYQGANTEAFF.

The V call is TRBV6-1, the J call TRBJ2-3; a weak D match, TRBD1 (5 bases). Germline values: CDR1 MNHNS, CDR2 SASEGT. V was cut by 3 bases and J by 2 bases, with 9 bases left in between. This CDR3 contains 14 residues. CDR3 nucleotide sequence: TGTGCCAGCAGTGAGGGGCAGTACACAGATACGCAGTATTTT. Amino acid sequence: CASSEGQYTDTQYF.

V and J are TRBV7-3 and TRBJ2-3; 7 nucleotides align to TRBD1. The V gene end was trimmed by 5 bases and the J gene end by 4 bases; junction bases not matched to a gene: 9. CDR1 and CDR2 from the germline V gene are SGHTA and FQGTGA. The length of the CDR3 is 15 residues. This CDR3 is CASSPLGRGSDTQYF. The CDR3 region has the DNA TGTGCCAGCAGCCCCCTAGGCAGGGGGTCAGATACGCAGTATTTT.

The CDR3 DNA sequence: TGTGCCAGCAGCCAGAGCTACAATGAGCAGTTCTTC. This sequence encodes CASSQSYNEQFF. The V and J genes are TRBV4-2 and TRBJ2-1; D remains ambiguous. The CDR3 length is 12 residues. V was trimmed by 3 bases and J by 3 bases, leaving 3 bases between them. Per germline, CDR1 LGHNA and CDR2 YNFKEQ.

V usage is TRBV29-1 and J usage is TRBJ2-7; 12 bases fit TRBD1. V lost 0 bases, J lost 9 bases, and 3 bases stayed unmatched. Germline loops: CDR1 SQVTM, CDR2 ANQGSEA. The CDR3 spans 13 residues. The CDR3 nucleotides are TGCAGCGTTGAAGAGGGGACAGGGGGCCGGCAGTACTTC. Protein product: CSVEEGTGGRQYF.

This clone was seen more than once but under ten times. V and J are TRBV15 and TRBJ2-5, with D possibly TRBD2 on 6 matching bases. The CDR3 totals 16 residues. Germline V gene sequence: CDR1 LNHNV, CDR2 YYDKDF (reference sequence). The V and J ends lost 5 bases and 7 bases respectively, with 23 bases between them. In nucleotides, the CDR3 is TGTGCCACCAGCGGACCCTCGGGACTCCCCGTCGGGACCCAGTACTTC. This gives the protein CATSGPSGLPVGTQYF.

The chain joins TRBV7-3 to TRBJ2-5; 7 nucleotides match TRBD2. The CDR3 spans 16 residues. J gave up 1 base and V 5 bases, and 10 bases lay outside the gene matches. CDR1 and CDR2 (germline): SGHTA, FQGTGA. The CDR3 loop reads CASSLLGGEPQETQYF. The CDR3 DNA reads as TGTGCCAGCAGCCTCCTGGGAGGGGAACCCCAAGAGACCCAGTACTTC.

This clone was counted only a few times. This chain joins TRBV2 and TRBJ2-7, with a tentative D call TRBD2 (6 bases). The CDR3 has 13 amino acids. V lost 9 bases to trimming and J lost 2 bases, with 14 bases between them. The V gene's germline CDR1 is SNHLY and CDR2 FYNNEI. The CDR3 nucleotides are TGTGCCAGGGGGGGACTGGCAACCTACGAGCAGTACTTC. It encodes CARGGLATYEQYF.

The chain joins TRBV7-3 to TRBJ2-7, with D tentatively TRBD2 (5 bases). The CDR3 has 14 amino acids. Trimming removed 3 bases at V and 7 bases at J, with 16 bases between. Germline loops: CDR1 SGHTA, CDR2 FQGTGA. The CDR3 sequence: CASSLNPAGSEQYF. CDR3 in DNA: TGTGCCAGCAGCTTGAACCCCGCGGGCTCGGAGCAGTACTTC.

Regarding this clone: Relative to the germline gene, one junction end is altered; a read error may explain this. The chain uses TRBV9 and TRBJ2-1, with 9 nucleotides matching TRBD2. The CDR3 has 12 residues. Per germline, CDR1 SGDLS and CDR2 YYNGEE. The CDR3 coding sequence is TGTGCCAGTAGCGGGAGAACGGCGGAGCAGTTCTTC. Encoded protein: CASSGRTAEQFF.

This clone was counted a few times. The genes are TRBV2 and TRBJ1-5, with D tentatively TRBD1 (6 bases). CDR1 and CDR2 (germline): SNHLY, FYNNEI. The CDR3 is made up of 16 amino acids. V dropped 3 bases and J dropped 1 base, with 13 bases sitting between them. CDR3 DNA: TGTGCCAGCAGTGAGGTGCGGGGGGCAAGCAATCAGCCCCAGCATTTT. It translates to CASSEVRGASNQPQHF. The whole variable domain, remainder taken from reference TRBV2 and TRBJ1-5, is EPEVTQTPSHQVTQMGQEVILRCVPISNHLYFYWYRQILGQKVEFLVSFYNNEISEKSEIFDDQFSVERPDGSNFTLKIRSTKLEDSAMYFCASSEVRGASNQPQHFGDGTRLSIL.

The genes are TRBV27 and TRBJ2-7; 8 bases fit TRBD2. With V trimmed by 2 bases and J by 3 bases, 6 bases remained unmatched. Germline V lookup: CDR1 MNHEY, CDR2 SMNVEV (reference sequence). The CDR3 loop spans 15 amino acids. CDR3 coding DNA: TGTGCCAGCAGTTTAGCGGGTACTAGCGGCTACGAGCAGTACTTC. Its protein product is CASSLAGTSGYEQYF.

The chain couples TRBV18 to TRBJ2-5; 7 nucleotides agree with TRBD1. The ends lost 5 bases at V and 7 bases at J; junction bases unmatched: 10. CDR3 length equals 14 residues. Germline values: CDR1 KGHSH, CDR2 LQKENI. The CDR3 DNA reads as TGTGCCAGCTCATACACAACAGGGGTCATGACCCAGTACTTC. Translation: CASSYTTGVMTQYF.

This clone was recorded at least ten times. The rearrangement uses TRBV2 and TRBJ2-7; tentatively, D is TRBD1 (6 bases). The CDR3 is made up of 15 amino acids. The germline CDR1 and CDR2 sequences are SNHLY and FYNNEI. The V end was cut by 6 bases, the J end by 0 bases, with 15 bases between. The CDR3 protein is CASSLRQGNSYEQYF. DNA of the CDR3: TGTGCCAGCAGCTTACGGCAGGGGAACTCCTACGAGCAGTACTTC.

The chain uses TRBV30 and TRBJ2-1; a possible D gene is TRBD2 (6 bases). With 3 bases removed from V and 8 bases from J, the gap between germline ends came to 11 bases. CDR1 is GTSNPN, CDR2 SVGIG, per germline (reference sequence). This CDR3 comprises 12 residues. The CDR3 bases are TGTGCCTGGAGCCTCGGGGGACATGAGCAGTTCTTC. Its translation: CAWSLGGHEQFF.